This TCR beta chain was identified during a study of blood T cell repertoires in COVID-19. Original processing notes: Using reference gene primer amplification, nucleated cell counts were estimated. TCRdb's copy holds only in-frame clones and misses some; the assay was immunoSEQ multiplex PCR. For V, J and clone size, that table is used; D and trimming come from the DNA. The repertoire consists of some 350,000 clones, with approximately 86% occurring once and the leading ten covering around 3%. The source of this sequence is a human donor in a cohort sampled during active COVID-19. Sequencing input: peripheral blood.

CDR3 sequence (DNA): TGTGCCAGCAGCTTGGGCGGGGGGAGTGCAGATACGCAGTATTTT. Translating gives CASSLGGGSADTQYF. This chain joins TRBV13 and TRBJ2-3; 8 nucleotides line up with TRBD2. There are 15 residues in the CDR3. The V segment lost 3 bases and the J segment 4 bases; nucleotides outside the gene matches: 6. CDR1 and CDR2 from the germline V gene are PRHDT and FYEKMQ (reference sequence).